Listed below are T cell receptor beta chains from one sample, sequenced in a study of radiotherapy plus CTLA-4 blockade in lung cancer. Sequenced by immunoSEQ multiplex PCR; TCRdb stores in-frame clones only, minus some. This sample yields approximately 50,000 clones, of which roughly 73% are seen a single time; 3.5% to 4% belongs to the top ten. The starting material was peripheral blood, obtained from a patient treated with radiotherapy plus ipilimumab. The source is a human donor with non-small cell lung cancer who had a complete response to radiotherapy plus ipilimumab. Each CDR3 is given with its conserved first and last residue. The order of the fields is D gene, J gene, V gene, CDR3 DNA, CDR3 protein. A D gene is named only where the DNA matches it firmly.

d_call: TRBD2; j_call: TRBJ2-7; v_call: TRBV7-9; cdr3_nt: TGTGCCAGCAGCTTATCTGGACTAGCGGGCGCCTACGAGCAGTACTTC; cdr3_aa: CASSLSGLAGAYEQYF
d_call: TRBD1; j_call: TRBJ1-3; v_call: TRBV5-4; cdr3_nt: TGTGCCAGCAGCGAAGGACAGGGGCGAAACACCATATATTTT; cdr3_aa: CASSEGQGRNTIYF
d_call: TRBD1; j_call: TRBJ1-3; v_call: TRBV4-3; cdr3_nt: TGCGCCAGCAGCCAAGAGGGAAGGGGGCACTCTGGAAACACCATATATTTT; cdr3_aa: CASSQEGRGHSGNTIYF
d_call: .; j_call: TRBJ1-2; v_call: TRBV6-5; cdr3_nt: TGTGCCAGCAGTTCCACGAGCTATGGCTACACCTTC; cdr3_aa: CASSSTSYGYTF
d_call: TRBD2; j_call: TRBJ2-3; v_call: TRBV18; cdr3_nt: TGTGCCAGCTCATCCCAAGCGGGGGGCTCAGATACGCAGTATTTT; cdr3_aa: CASSSQAGGSDTQYF
d_call: TRBD1; j_call: TRBJ1-2; v_call: TRBV7-8; cdr3_nt: TGTGCCAGCAGCCGACCTGGGACAGACCTTAACTATGGCTACACCTTC; cdr3_aa: CASSRPGTDLNYGYTF
d_call: .; j_call: TRBJ2-7; v_call: TRBV2; cdr3_nt: TGTGCCAGCAGTGAAGCGACAGGACTCTACTACGAGCAGTACTTC; cdr3_aa: CASSEATGLYYEQYF
d_call: .; j_call: TRBJ2-3; v_call: TRBV28; cdr3_nt: TGTGCCAGCTGGGGGCGGGGGAGCACAGATACGCAGTATTTT; cdr3_aa: CASWGRGSTDTQYF
d_call: .; j_call: TRBJ2-1; v_call: TRBV6-5; cdr3_nt: TGTGCCAGCAGTTTTACAGCTCAGAATGAGCAGTTCTTC; cdr3_aa: CASSFTAQNEQFF
d_call: TRBD2; j_call: TRBJ2-5; v_call: TRBV19; cdr3_nt: TGTGCCAGTAGTACTATACTAGCGGGGGGACGGGGGACCCAGTACTTC; cdr3_aa: CASSTILAGGRGTQYF
d_call: TRBD2; j_call: TRBJ2-3; v_call: TRBV7-2; cdr3_nt: TGTGCCAGCAAGGAGGGAGGTAGCGGGGCCGATACGCAGTATTTT; cdr3_aa: CASKEGGSGADTQYF